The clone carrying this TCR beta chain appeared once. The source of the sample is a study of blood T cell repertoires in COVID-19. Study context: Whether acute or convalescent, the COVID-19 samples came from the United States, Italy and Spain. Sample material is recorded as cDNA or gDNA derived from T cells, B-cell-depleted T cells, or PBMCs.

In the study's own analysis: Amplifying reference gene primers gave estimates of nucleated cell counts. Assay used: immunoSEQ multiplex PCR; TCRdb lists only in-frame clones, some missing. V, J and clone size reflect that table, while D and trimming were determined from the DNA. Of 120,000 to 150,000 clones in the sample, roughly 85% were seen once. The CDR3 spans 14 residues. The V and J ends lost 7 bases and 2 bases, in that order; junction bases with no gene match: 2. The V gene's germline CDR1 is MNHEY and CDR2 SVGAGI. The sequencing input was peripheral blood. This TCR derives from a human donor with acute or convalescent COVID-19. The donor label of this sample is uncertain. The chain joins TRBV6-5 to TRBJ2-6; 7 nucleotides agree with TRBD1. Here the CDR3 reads CASTQGAGANVLTF. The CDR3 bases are TGTGCCAGCACCCAGGGGGCTGGGGCCAACGTCCTGACTTTC.